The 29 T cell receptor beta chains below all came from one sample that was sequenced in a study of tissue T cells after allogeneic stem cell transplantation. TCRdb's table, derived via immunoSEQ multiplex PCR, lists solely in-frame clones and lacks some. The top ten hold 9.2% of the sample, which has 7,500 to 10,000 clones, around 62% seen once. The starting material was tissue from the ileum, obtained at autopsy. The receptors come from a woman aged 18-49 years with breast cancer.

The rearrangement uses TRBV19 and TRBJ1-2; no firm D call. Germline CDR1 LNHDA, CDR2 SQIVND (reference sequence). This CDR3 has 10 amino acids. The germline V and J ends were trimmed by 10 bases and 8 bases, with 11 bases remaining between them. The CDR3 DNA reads TGTGCCACAAGAACACTGGGCTACACCTTC. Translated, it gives CATRTLGYTF.

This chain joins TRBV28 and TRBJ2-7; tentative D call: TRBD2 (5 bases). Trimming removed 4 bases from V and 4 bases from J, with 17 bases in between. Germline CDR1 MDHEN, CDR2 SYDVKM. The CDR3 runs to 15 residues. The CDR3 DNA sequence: TGTGCCAGCAGTTCCCCGTCAAGCGGAGTTTACGAGCAGTACTTC. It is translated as CASSSPSSGVYEQYF.

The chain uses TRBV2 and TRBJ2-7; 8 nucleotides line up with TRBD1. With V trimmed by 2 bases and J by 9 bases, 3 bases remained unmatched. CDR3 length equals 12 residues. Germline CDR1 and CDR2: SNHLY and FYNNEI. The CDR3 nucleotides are TGTGCCAGCAGTGAAAGGGGGACAGGGCAGTACTTC. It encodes CASSERGTGQYF.

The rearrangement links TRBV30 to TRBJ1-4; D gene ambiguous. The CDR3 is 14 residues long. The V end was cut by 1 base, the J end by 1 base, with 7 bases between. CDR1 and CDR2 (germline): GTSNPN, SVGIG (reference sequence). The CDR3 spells CAWSEGGTNEKLFF. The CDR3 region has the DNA TGTGCCTGGAGTGAGGGTGGAACTAATGAAAAACTGTTTTTT.

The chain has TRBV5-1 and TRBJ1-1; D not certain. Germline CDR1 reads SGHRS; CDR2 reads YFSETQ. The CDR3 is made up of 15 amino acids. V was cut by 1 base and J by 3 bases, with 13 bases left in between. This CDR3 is CASSLISPEYTEAFF. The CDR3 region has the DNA TGCGCCAGCAGCTTGATATCCCCCGAATACACTGAAGCTTTCTTT. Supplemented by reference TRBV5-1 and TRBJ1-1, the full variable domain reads KAGVTQTPRYLIKTRGQQVTLSCSPISGHRSVSWYQQTPGQGLQFLFEYFSETQRNKGNFPGRFSGRQFSNSRSEMNVSTLELGDSALYLCASSLISPEYTEAFFGQGTRLTVV.

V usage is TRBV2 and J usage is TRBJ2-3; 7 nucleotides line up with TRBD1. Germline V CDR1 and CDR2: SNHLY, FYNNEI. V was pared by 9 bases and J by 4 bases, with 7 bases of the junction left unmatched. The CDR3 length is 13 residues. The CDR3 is CARDYTGADTQYF. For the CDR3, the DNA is TGTGCCAGAGATTACACAGGGGCAGATACGCAGTATTTT.

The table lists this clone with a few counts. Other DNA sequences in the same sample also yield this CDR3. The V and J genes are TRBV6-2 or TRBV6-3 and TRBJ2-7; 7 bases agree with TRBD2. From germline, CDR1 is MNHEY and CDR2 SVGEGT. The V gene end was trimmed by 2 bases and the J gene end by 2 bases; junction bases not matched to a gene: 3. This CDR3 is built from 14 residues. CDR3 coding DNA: TGTGCCAGCAGTTACGTGGGGGGGGCCTACGAGCAGTACTTC. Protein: CASSYVGGAYEQYF.

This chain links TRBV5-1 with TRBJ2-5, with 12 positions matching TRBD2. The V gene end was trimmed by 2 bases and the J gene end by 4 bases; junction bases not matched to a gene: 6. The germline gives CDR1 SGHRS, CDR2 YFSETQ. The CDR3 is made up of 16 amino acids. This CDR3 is CASSFTTSGGGETQYF. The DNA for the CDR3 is TGCGCCAGCAGCTTCACGACTAGCGGGGGTGGAGAGACCCAGTACTTC.

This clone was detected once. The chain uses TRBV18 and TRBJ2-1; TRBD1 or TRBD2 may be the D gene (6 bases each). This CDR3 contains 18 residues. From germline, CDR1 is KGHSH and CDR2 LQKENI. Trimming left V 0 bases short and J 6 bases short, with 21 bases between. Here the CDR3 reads CASSPPSDGGKGVNEQFF. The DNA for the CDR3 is TGTGCCAGCTCACCACCTTCAGACGGGGGCAAAGGGGTCAATGAGCAGTTCTTC. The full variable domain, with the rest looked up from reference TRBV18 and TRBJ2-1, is NAGVMQNPRHLVRRRGQEARLRCSPMKGHSHVYWYRQLPEEGLKFMVYLQKENIIDESGMPKERFSAEFPKEGPSILRIQQVVRGDSAAYFCASSPPSDGGKGVNEQFFGPGTRLTVL.

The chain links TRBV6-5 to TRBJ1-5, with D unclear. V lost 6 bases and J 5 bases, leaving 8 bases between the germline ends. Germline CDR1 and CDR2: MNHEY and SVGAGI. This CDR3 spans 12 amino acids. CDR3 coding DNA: TGTGCCAGCAGGGTTGCCGATCAGCCCCAGCATTTT. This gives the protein CASRVADQPQHF.

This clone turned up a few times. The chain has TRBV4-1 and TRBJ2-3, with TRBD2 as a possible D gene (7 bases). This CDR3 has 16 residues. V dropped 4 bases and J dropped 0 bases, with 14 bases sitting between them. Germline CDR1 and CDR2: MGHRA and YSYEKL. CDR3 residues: CASSLGRGRSTDTQYF. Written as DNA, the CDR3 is TGCGCCAGCAGCCTCGGGCGGGGGCGCAGCACAGATACGCAGTATTTT.

In nucleotides, the CDR3 is TGTGCCAGCAGCTTGAGGGGAGAGGGATCTTACGAGCAGTACTTC. It yields the protein CASSLRGEGSYEQYF. V is TRBV7-2 and J is TRBJ2-7; either TRBD1 or TRBD2 may supply D (5 bases each). The CDR3 length is 15 residues. CDR1 and CDR2 (germline): SGHTA, FQGNSA. Trimming cost V 3 bases and J 4 bases, with 16 bases left between them.

CDR3 DNA: TGTGCCAGCAGCTTTCAGGGGGCTCGGGCCAAAAACATTCAGTACTTC. Residues: CASSFQGARAKNIQYF. This chain joins TRBV7-2 and TRBJ2-4, with TRBD1 matching over 8 bases. Germline CDR1 SGHTA, CDR2 FQGNSA. This CDR3 contains 16 residues. With V trimmed by 3 bases and J by 1 base, 5 bases remained unmatched.

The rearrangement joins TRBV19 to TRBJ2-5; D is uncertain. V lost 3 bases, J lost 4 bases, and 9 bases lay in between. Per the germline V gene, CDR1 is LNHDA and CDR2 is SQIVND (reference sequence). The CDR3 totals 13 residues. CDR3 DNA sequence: TGTGCCAGTAGTATCTCTGATGGAGAGACCCAGTACTTC. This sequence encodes CASSISDGETQYF.

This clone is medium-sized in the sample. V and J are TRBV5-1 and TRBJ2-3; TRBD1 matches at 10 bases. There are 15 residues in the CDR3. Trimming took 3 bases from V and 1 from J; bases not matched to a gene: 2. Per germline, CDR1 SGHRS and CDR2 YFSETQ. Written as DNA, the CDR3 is TGCGCCAGCAGCTGGACAGGGGGAGGCACAGATACGCAGTATTTT. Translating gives CASSWTGGGTDTQYF.

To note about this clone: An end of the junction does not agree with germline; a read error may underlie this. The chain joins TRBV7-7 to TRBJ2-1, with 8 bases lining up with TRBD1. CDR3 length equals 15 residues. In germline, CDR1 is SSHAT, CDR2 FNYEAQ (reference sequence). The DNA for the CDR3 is TGTGCTAGCAGCCGCGCACCGGACAGGGTCAATGAGCAGTTCTTC. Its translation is CASSRAPDRVNEQFF.

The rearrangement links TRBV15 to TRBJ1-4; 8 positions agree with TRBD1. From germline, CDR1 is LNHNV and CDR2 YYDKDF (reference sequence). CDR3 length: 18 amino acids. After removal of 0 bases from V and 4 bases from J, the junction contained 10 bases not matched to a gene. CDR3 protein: CATSRDPRRQGHNEKLFF. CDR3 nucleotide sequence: TGTGCCACCAGCAGAGATCCCCGACGACAGGGGCATAATGAAAAACTGTTTTTT.

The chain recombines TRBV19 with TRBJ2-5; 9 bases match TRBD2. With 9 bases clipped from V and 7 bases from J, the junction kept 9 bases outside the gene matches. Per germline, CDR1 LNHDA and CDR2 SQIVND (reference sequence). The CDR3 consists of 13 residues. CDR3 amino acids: CASPPSGDGTQYF. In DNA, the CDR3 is TGTGCCAGCCCCCCTAGCGGGGACGGGACCCAGTACTTC.

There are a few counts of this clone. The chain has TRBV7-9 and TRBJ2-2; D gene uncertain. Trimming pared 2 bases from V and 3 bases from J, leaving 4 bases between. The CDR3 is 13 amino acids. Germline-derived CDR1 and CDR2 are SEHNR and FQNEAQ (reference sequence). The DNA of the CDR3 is TGTGCCAGCAGCTTACGACACACCGGGGAGCTGTTTTTT. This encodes CASSLRHTGELFF.

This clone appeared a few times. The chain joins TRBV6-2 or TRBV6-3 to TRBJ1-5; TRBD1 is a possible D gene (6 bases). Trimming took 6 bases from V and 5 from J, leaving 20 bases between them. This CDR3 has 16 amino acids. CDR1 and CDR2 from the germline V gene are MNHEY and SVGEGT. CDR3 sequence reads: CASSPGGGTLYQPQHF. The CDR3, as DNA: TGTGCCAGCAGCCCCGGAGGGGGGACACTGTATCAGCCCCAGCATTTT.

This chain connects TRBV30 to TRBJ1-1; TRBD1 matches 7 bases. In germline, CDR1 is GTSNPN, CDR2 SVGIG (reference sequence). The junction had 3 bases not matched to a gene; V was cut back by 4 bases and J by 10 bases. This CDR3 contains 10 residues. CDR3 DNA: TGTGCCTGGACAGGGGGGCGAGCTTTCTTT. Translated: CAWTGGRAFF.

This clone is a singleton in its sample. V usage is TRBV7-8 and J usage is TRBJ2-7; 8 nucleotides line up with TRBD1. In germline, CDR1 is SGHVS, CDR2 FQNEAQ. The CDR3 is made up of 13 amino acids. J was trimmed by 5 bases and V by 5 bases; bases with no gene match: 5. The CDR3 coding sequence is TGTGCCAGCAGCGTAGACAGGGGCAACGAGCAGTACTTC. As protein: CASSVDRGNEQYF.

CDR3 in amino acids: CASSLGDSSGNTIYF. The DNA of the CDR3 is TGTGCCAGCAGTTTGGGCGACAGCTCTGGAAACACCATATATTTT. The chain has TRBV28 and TRBJ1-3, with D possibly TRBD1 on 5 matching bases. Germline V CDR1 and CDR2: MDHEN, SYDVKM. The CDR3 contains 15 residues. V dropped 3 bases and J dropped 0 bases, with 9 bases sitting between them.

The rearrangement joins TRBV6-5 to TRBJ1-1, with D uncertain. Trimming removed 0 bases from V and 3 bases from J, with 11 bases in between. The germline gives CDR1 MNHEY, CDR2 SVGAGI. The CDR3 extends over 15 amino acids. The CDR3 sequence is CASSYSFSEDTEAFF. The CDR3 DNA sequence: TGTGCCAGCAGTTACTCCTTTTCGGAAGACACTGAAGCTTTCTTT.

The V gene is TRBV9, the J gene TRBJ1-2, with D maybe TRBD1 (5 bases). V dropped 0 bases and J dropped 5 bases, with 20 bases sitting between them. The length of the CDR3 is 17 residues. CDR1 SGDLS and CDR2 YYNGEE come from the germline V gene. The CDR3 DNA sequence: TGTGCCAGCAGCGTAGCTGTGGGTCGGGCAGGGAGTTATGGCTACACCTTC. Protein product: CASSVAVGRAGSYGYTF.

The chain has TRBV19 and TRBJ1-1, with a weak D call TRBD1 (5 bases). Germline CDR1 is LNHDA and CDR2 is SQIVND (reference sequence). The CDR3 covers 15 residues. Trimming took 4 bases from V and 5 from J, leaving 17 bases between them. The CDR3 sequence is CASSTPWAGKTEAFF. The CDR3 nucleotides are TGTGCCAGTAGTACCCCATGGGCAGGGAAGACTGAAGCTTTCTTT.

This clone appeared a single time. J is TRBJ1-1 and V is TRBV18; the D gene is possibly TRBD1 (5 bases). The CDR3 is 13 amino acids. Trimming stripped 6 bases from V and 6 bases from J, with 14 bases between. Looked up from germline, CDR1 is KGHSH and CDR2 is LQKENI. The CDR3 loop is CASSPVVGAEAFF. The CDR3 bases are TGTGCCAGCTCTCCAGTCGTGGGGGCTGAAGCTTTCTTT.

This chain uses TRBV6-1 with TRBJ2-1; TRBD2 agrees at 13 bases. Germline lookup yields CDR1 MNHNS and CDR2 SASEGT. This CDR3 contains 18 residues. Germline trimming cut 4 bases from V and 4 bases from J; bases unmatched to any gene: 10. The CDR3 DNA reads TGTGCCAGCAGTGCCGGACTAGCGGGAGCCGTGGGGTACAATGAGCAGTTCTTC. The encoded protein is CASSAGLAGAVGYNEQFF.

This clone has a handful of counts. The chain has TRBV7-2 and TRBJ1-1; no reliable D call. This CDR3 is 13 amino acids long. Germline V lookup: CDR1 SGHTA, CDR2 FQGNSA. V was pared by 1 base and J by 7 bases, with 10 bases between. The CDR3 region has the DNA TGTGCCAGCAGCTTAGTTCGGGCAGATGAAGCTTTCTTT. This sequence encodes CASSLVRADEAFF.